Listed here are 25 T cell receptor beta chains from one sample, sequenced in a study of T cell repertoires in cytomegalovirus infection. Each CDR3 protein gets one entry after TCRdb re-called the reads with MiXCR. The sample holds 400,000 or so distinct CDR3 sequences, over 15% seen once. The sequenced material came from PBMCs. These receptor sequences come from a human donor in good health (CMV status not recorded). Some clones in this sample may be carry-over from other donors' samples.

This clonotype was counted ten times or more. This rearrangement joins TRBV7-8 to TRBJ2-3; no clear D gene. V was pared by 2 bases and J by 4 bases, with 10 bases between. CDR1 is SGHVS and CDR2 is FQNEAQ in the germline V gene. This CDR3 contains 14 residues. The CDR3 reads CASSLMGTADTQYF. The CDR3 DNA reads TGTGCCAGCAGCTTAATGGGCACAGCAGATACGCAGTATTTT.

This clonotype was seen at least ten times. The chain couples TRBV27 to TRBJ2-3; D is undetermined. Germline V gives CDR1 MNHEY, CDR2 SMNVEV (reference sequence). This CDR3 is 16 amino acids long. The ends were cut back, 6 bases at V and 0 bases at J, with 16 bases in the middle. Written as DNA, the CDR3 is TGTGCCAGCAGATTAATCAGGAGTATCAGCACAGATACGCAGTATTTT. Residues: CASRLIRSISTDTQYF.

A few counts support this clonotype. The rearrangement links TRBV12-3 or TRBV12-4 to TRBJ1-2; D is unresolved. The CDR3 has 14 residues. Trimming removed 6 bases from V and 4 bases from J, with 15 bases in between. The CDR3: CASSPTPAVYGYTF. As DNA, the CDR3 is TGTGCCAGCAGCCCGACTCCGGCGGTCTATGGCTACACCTTC.

This clonotype was seen repeatedly, ten times or more. J is TRBJ2-3 and V is TRBV7-6; D gene ambiguous. The V end lost 1 base, the J end lost 6 bases, and 8 bases lay between the germline ends. Per germline, CDR1 SGHVS and CDR2 FNYEAQ. The CDR3 covers 13 residues. The CDR3 DNA follows: TGTGCCAGCAGCTTAGGTGTCAAGGATACGCAGTATTTT. Translating gives CASSLGVKDTQYF.

The chain combines TRBV19 with TRBJ2-1; TRBD1 or TRBD2 may be the D gene (6 bases each). Trimming left V 3 bases short and J 4 bases short, with 16 bases between. The germline gives CDR1 LNHDA, CDR2 SQIVND (reference sequence). The CDR3 is made up of 16 amino acids. The CDR3 DNA is TGTGCCAGTAGTATCGGGGGCCCCGAGGGGTACAATGAGCAGTTCTTC. The encoded protein is CASSIGGPEGYNEQFF. Full variable domain (rest looked up from reference TRBV19 and TRBJ2-1): DGGITQSPKYLFRKEGQNVTLSCEQNLNHDAMYWYRQDPGQGLRLIYYSQIVNDFQKGDIAEGYSVSREKKESFPLTVTSAQKNPTAFYLCASSIGGPEGYNEQFFGPGTRLTVL.

This clonotype has a count of ten or more. The J gene is TRBJ1-1, the V gene TRBV6-6; D not certain. Germline values: CDR1 MNHNY, CDR2 SVGAGI (reference sequence). CDR3 size: 11 residues. The CDR3 nucleotides are TGTGGATCTTCAGGCCCCAGGGAAGCTTTCTTT. Translation: CGSSGPREAFF.

This clonotype was detected only a few times. V usage is TRBV27 and J usage is TRBJ2-2; perhaps TRBD1 as D (6 bases). The germline CDR1 and CDR2 sequences are MNHEY and SMNVEV (reference sequence). The CDR3 loop spans 15 amino acids. The V and J ends lost 3 bases and 4 bases respectively, with 12 bases between them. CDR3 protein: CASSFQGRVTGELFF. The CDR3 DNA is TGTGCCAGCAGTTTTCAGGGGCGGGTCACCGGGGAGCTGTTTTTT.

CDR3 region: CASTTGSYEQYF. Here the CDR3 DNA reads TGTGCCAGCACCACGGGATCCTACGAGCAGTACTTC. The rearrangement links TRBV6-1 to TRBJ2-7, with D possibly matching TRBD2 (5 bases). The CDR3 contains 12 residues. Germline-derived CDR1 and CDR2 are MNHNS and SASEGT. Trimming took 7 bases from V and 1 from J, leaving 8 bases between them.

This clonotype was detected many times. This rearrangement joins TRBV19 to TRBJ2-7; 9 bases are shared with TRBD2. The CDR3 is made up of 15 amino acids. Germline trimming cut 3 bases from V and 3 bases from J; bases unmatched to any gene: 6. Germline V CDR1 and CDR2: LNHDA, SQIVND (reference sequence). As DNA, the CDR3 is TGTGCCAGTAGTATCTCTAGCGGGGTCGTCTACGAGCAGTACTTC. As protein: CASSISSGVVYEQYF.

This clonotype has a count of ten or more. This chain joins TRBV7-6 and TRBJ1-1; D possibly corresponds to TRBD1 (5 bases). V was shortened by 3 bases and J by 1 base, with 12 bases between the two germline ends. Germline V CDR1 and CDR2: SGHVS, FNYEAQ. The CDR3 consists of 15 residues. CDR3 DNA sequence: TGTGCCAGCAGCTTTGGTTGGGGACGGAACACTGAAGCTTTCTTT. Its translation is CASSFGWGRNTEAFF.

The rearrangement uses TRBV6-8 and TRBJ2-7; TRBD1 is a possible D gene (5 bases). V was trimmed by 5 bases and J by 4 bases, leaving 18 bases between them. The CDR3 contains 15 residues. Looked up from germline, CDR1 is MNHGY and CDR2 is SAAAGT. The CDR3 region is CASSQIGHPRYEQYF. The DNA of the CDR3 is TGTGCCAGCAGTCAAATCGGACACCCACGGTACGAGCAGTACTTC.

V gene TRBV7-8 combines with J gene TRBJ1-2; D perhaps matches TRBD1 (5 bases). The CDR3 is 14 residues long. Trimming took off 2 bases at V and 6 bases at J, with 13 bases between the two ends. From germline, CDR1 is SGHVS and CDR2 FQNEAQ. CDR3 amino acids: CASSLSQGINGYTF. CDR3 coding DNA: TGTGCCAGCAGCTTATCCCAGGGTATCAATGGCTACACCTTC.

This clonotype was observed once. J is TRBJ2-3 and V is TRBV4-1; TRBD2 aligns across 14 bases. CDR1 and CDR2 from the germline V gene are MGHRA and YSYEKL. The CDR3 has 16 residues. J gave up 4 bases and V 4 bases, and 4 bases lay outside the gene matches. CDR3 loop: CASSPRGLAGADTQYF. The CDR3 DNA follows: TGCGCCAGCAGCCCCCGGGGACTAGCGGGGGCAGATACGCAGTATTTT.

This clonotype was picked up many times. The rearrangement uses TRBV7-6 and TRBJ1-6; maybe TRBD1 (6 bases). The V and J ends lost 2 bases and 4 bases respectively, with 12 bases between them. The CDR3 consists of 16 residues. Germline CDR1 and CDR2: SGHVS and FNYEAQ. CDR3 bases: TGTGCCAGCAGCTTAACAGGGAGCGTTTATAATTCACCCCTCCACTTT. Translated, it gives CASSLTGSVYNSPLHF. Full variable domain (rest looked up from reference TRBV7-6 and TRBJ1-6): GAGVSQSPRYKVTKRGQDVALRCDPISGHVSLYWYRQALGQGPEFLTYFNYEAQQDKSGLPNDRFSAERPEGSISTLTIQRTEQRDSAMYRCASSLTGSVYNSPLHFGNGTRLTVT.

As for this clonotype: The junction departs from the called germline gene at one end, perhaps through a read error. The chain carries TRBV5-3 and TRBJ1-6, with a tentative D call TRBD1 (5 bases). TRBV5-3 is marked as an open reading frame, function uncertain. The CDR3 is made up of 14 amino acids. CDR3 region: CASSSATDNSPLHF. The CDR3 DNA reads TGTGCCAGCAGCTCGGCGACAGACAATTCACCCCTCCACTTT.

In the case of this clonotype: A much larger clone lies one base from this, so it may be a read error. This chain links TRBV20-1 with TRBJ1-5, with TRBD1 as a possible D gene (5 bases). Germline assignment: CDR1 DFQATT and CDR2 SNEGSKA (reference sequence). CDR3 length equals 15 residues. Trimming removed 3 bases from V and 4 bases from J, with 16 bases in between. CDR3 in DNA: TGCAGTGCTAGCGGGAGCAGGAGGGGTAATCAGCCCCAGCATTTT. Translation: CSASGSRRGNQPQHF.

This clonotype was counted at least ten times. V is TRBV7-2 and J is TRBJ2-4, with TRBD1 matching over 7 bases. Germline CDR1 SGHTA, CDR2 FQGNSA. CDR3 length equals 13 residues. The V gene end was trimmed by 2 bases and the J gene end by 7 bases; junction bases not matched to a gene: 2. The CDR3 sequence is CASSLRGLNIQYF. The CDR3 DNA reads TGTGCCAGCAGCTTAAGGGGGCTGAACATTCAGTACTTC.

In this sample, this clonotype turned up many times. This sequence joins TRBV7-2 and TRBJ1-6, with 8 bases lining up with TRBD1. Trimming cost V 4 bases and J 9 bases; bases outside gene matches: 14. The germline V gene encodes CDR1 SGHTA and CDR2 FQGNSA. The CDR3 is 17 amino acids. This CDR3 reads CASSSPASTGVVSPLHF. CDR3 in DNA: TGTGCCAGCAGCTCCCCCGCCTCGACAGGGGTTGTTTCACCCCTCCACTTT.

This clonotype was seen only a few times. The gene calls are TRBV2 and TRBJ2-3; D ambiguous. In germline, CDR1 is SNHLY, CDR2 FYNNEI. CDR3 length equals 10 residues. Trimming pared 8 bases from V and 5 bases from J, leaving 5 bases between. The CDR3, as DNA: TGTGCCAGCGGGCAAGATACGCAGTATTTT. It yields the protein CASGQDTQYF.

This clonotype was counted a few times. CDR3 sequence reads: CASSQDWSGEGGPLYEQYF. CDR3 coding DNA: TGTGCCAGCAGCCAAGATTGGAGTGGGGAGGGGGGCCCCCTCTACGAGCAGTACTTC. This rearrangement joins TRBV4-2 to TRBJ2-7, with TRBD2 as a possible D gene (7 bases). Trimming took off 0 bases at V and 3 bases at J, with 24 bases between the two ends. CDR1 and CDR2 from the germline V gene are LGHNA and YNFKEQ. The CDR3 has 19 amino acids.

There are a few counts of this clonotype. V is TRBV6-2 or TRBV6-3 and J is TRBJ1-2; D not certain. Trimming stripped 5 bases from V and 4 bases from J, with 8 bases between. The germline gives CDR1 MNHEY, CDR2 SVGEGT. This CDR3 has 12 amino acids. CDR3 in DNA: TGTGCCAGCAGTCAACCAGCCTATGGCTACACCTTC. Protein: CASSQPAYGYTF.

This rearrangement joins TRBV7-2 to TRBJ1-6; TRBD1 aligns across 8 bases. The CDR3 runs to 16 residues. In germline, CDR1 is SGHTA, CDR2 FQGNSA. J gave up 7 bases and V 4 bases, and 9 bases lay outside the gene matches. The CDR3 sequence: CASSWGTGGVNSPLHF. The CDR3, as DNA: TGTGCCAGCAGCTGGGGCACAGGGGGAGTAAATTCACCCCTCCACTTT.

This clonotype was seen only a few times. V and J are TRBV25-1 and TRBJ1-5; tentative D call: TRBD1 (5 bases). Germline V gene data show CDR1 as MGHDK and CDR2 as SYGVNS. The CDR3 has 12 amino acids. V was shortened by 4 bases and J by 9 bases, with 10 bases between the two germline ends. The CDR3 loop is CASSASGGPQHF. The DNA of the CDR3 is TGTGCCAGCAGTGCCTCGGGGGGGCCCCAGCATTTT. Full variable domain (outside the CDR3, taken from reference TRBV25-1 and TRBJ1-5): EADIYQTPRYLVIGTGKKITLECSQTMGHDKMYWYQQDPGMELHLIHYSYGVNSTEKGDLSSESTVSRIRTEHFPLTLESARPSHTSQYLCASSASGGPQHFGDGTRLSIL.

The sample holds a few counts of this clonotype. The chain couples TRBV11-2 to TRBJ2-7, with D perhaps matching TRBD1 (6 bases). There are 16 residues in the CDR3. From germline, CDR1 is SGHAT and CDR2 FQNNGV. Trimming pared 0 bases from V and 6 bases from J, leaving 18 bases between. In nucleotides, the CDR3 is TGTGCCAGCAGCTTAGATTCCTGGGGTGGGGGCTCCGAGCAGTACTTC. Translation: CASSLDSWGGGSEQYF.

This clonotype was observed at least ten times. The chain joins TRBV7-9 to TRBJ2-3; possible D gene TRBD2, 5 bases. The germline CDR1 and CDR2 sequences are SEHNR and FQNEAQ (reference sequence). The CDR3 totals 20 residues. V dropped 3 bases and J dropped 6 bases, with 31 bases sitting between them. This CDR3 reads CASSLRWLDGLPNGVDTQYF. The CDR3 region has the DNA TGTGCCAGCAGCTTGAGGTGGTTGGACGGACTTCCGAACGGGGTGGATACGCAGTATTTT.